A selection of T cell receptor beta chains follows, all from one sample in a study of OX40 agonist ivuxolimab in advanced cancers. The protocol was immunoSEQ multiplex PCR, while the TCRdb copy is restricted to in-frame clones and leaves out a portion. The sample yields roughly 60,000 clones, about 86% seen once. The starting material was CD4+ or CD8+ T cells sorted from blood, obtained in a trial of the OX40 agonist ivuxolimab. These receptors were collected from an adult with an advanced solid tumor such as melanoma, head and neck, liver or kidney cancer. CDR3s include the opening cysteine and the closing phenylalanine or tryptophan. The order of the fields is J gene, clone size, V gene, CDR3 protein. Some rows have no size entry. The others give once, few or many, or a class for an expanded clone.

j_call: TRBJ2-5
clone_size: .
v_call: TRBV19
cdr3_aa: CASGGAQETQYF

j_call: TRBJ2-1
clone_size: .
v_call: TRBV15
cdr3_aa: CATSVRVRMFF

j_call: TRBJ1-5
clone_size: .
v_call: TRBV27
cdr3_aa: CASRRAGRNQPQHF

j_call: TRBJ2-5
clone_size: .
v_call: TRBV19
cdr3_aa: CASSIQGWETQYF

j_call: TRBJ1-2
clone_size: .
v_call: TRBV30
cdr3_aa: CAWRTRQIFNYGYTF

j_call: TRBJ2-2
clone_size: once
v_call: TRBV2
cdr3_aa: CASSLRGNTGELFF

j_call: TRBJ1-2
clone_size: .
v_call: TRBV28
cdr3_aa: CASSQGGYTF

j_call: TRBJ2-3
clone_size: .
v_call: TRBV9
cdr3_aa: CASSAAPGRDLTDTQYF

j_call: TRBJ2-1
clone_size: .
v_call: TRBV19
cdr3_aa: CASSMGTSGGAYNEQFF

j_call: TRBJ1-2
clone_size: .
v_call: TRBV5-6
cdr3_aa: CASIPRLTATYGYTF

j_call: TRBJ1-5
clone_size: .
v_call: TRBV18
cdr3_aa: CASSPGQNNQPQHF

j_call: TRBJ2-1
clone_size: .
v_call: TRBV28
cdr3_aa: CASRPPPGVQGVYNEQFF

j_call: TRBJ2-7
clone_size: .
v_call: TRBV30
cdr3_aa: CAWSVPPLRGAYEQYF

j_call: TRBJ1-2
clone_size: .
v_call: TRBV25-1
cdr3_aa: CASSRRGDKNYGYTF

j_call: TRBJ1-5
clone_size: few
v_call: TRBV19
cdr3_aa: CASGSGQRNQPQHF

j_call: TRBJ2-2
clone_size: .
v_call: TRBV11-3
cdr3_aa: CASSSGQDITGELFF

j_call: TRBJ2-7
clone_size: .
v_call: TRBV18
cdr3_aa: CASSPSRSNSYEQYF

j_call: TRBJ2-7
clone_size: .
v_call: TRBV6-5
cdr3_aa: CASSTTGSRAYEQYF

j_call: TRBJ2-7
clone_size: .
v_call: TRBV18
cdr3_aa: CASSLWAGYEQYF

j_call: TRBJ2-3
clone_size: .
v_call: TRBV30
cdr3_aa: CASVREGLGTQYF

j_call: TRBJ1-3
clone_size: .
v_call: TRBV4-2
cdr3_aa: CASSQDNGAGGGNTIYF

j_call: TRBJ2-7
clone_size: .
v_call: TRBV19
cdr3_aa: CASSHRDRGAEQYF

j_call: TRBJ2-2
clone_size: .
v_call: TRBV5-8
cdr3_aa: CASSSGTGSPHTGELFF

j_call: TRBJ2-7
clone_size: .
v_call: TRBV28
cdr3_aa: CASYTSVYEQYF

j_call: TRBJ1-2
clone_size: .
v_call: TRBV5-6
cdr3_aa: CASSPASSNYGYTF

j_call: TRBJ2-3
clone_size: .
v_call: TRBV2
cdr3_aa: CASSEAREAGGSDTQYF

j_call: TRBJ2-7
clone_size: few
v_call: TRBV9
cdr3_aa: CASSVGGRGSYEQYF

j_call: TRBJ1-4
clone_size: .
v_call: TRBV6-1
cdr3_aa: CASTSGGANEKLFF

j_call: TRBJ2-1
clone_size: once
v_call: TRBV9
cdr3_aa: CASSATSGGSYNEQFF

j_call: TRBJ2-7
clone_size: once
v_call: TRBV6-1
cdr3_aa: CASSGTSGREQYF

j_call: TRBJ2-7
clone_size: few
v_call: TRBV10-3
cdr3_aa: CANAATASYEQYF

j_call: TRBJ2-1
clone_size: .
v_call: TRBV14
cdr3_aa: CASSYRLAGHNEQFF

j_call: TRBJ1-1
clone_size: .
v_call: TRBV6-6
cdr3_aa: CASSVQGIRNTEAFF

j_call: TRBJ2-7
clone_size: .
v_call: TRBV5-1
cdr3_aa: CASSFPGGSYEQYF

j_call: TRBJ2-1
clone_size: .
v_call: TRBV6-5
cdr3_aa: CASRGTSGNNEQFF

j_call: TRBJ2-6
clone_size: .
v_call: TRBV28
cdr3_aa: CASSKTGTGANVLTF

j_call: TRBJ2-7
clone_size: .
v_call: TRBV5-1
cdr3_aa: CASSLEGRGGDEQYF

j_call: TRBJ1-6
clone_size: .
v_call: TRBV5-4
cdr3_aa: CASTSGAQGGNSPLHF

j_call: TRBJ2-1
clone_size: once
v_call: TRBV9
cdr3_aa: CASSGSGSSYNEQFF

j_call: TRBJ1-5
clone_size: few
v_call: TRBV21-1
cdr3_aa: CASSKNTGQDQPQHF

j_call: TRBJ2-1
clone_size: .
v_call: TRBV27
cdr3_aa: CASSRLVTSSYNEQFF

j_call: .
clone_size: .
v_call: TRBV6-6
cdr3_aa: CASSYTGGSYEQYF

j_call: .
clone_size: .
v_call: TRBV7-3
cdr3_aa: CASSLVGAASYEQYF

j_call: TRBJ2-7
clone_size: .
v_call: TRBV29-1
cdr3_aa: CSVAVSLYEQYF

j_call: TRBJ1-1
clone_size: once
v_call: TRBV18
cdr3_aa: CASSQLTGIRGTEAFF

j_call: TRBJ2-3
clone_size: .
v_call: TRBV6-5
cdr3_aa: CASRKQGGTQYF

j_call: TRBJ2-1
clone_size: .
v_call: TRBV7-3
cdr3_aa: CASSASSGSFTEQFF

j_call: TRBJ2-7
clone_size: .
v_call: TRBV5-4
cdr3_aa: CASSLYLAEQYF

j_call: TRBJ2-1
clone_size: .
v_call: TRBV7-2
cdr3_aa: CASSPGGVNYNEQFF

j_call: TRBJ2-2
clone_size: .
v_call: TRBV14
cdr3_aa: CASSQQQYTGELFF